This TCR beta chain derives from a study of Graves' ophthalmopathy and Graves' hyperthyroidism. Study-level background: Absence of ophthalmopathy within 18 months of follow-up defined stable hyperthyroidism. The study's findings and limits: Among expanded thyroid clonotypes above 0.001 frequency, most also occurred in blood.

Aged 18 to 65, hyperthyroidism patients had been newly diagnosed, with under 2 months' duration. Per germline, CDR1 DFQATT and CDR2 SNEGSKA (reference sequence). With 6 bases clipped from V and 5 bases from J, the junction kept 6 bases outside the gene matches. This CDR3 contains 13 residues. TCR beta CDR3 regions were amplified from RNA transcripts. An initial RT-PCR round employing HTBI primers preceded a second-round multiplex PCR. Using its own MiXCR run on the multiplex PCR reads, TCRdb lists one record per CDR3 protein. Among around 1,200,000 distinct CDR3 sequences listed, 36% were seen once. This clonotype was detected many times. Antigen unknown.

Sequencing was done on a sample of peripheral blood or thyroid tissue (not recorded which). This TCR came from an adult man with Graves' hyperthyroidism. V usage is TRBV20-1 and J usage is TRBJ2-7; 11 bases line up with TRBD2. Written as DNA, the CDR3 is TGCAGTGCCCAGGGACTAGCGGAAAACGAGCAGTACTTC. Protein sequence: CSAQGLAENEQYF.